A single sample gave rise to the 10 T cell receptor beta chains below, sequenced in a study of cytomegalovirus exposure and HLA in healthy donors. The PCR ran on 60 Vbeta and 13 Jbeta primers. Clones were sequenced by immunoSEQ multiplex PCR, and TCRdb holds only the in-frame ones, with some missing. The repertoire consists of roughly 170,000 clones, with 84% occurring once and the leading ten covering roughly 1%. Sequenced input: PBMCs. The receptors come from a man younger than 40 in good health and CMV-seronegative.

The V call is TRBV5-1, the J call TRBJ2-5; D may be TRBD2 (6 bases). V lost 0 bases and J lost 3, with 9 bases in between. Germline CDR1 SGHRS, CDR2 YFSETQ. The CDR3 runs to 14 residues. In DNA, the CDR3 is TGCGCCAGCAGCTTGGGGGGAGGCGAAGAGACCCAGTACTTC. It is translated as CASSLGGGEETQYF.

The rearrangement links TRBV11-1 to TRBJ2-7, with D possibly matching TRBD1 (6 bases). Per germline, CDR1 SGHAT and CDR2 FQDESV (reference sequence). The germline V and J ends were trimmed by 5 bases and 4 bases, with 12 bases remaining between them. This CDR3 region has 13 residues. The CDR3 DNA reads as TGTGCCAGCAGCCCCAGGACAGCTTACGAGCAGTACTTC. This codes for CASSPRTAYEQYF.

This clone was detected only a few times. CDR3 nucleotide sequence: TGTGCCAGCCATATACACAGGGCGGAGACCGGGGAGCTGTTTTTT. Its protein is CASHIHRAETGELFF. The V and J genes are TRBV2 and TRBJ2-2; D is perhaps TRBD1 (6 bases). Trimming removed 8 bases from V and 5 bases from J, with 18 bases in between. This CDR3 comprises 15 residues. Per the germline V gene, CDR1 is SNHLY and CDR2 is FYNNEI.

This clone was detected a few times. The V and J genes are TRBV6-6 and TRBJ1-1; no clear D gene. This CDR3 has 12 amino acids. The germline gives CDR1 MNHNY, CDR2 SVGAGI (reference sequence). V lost 4 bases and J 0 bases, leaving 3 bases between the germline ends. CDR3 nucleotide sequence: TGTGCCAGCAGTTTAATGAACACTGAAGCTTTCTTT. Translation: CASSLMNTEAFF.

V is TRBV27 and J is TRBJ2-2, with 7 bases aligning to TRBD2. V shed 5 bases, J shed 1 base, and the junction held 19 bases outside the gene matches. This CDR3 region has 20 residues. CDR1 and CDR2 (germline): MNHEY, SMNVEV (reference sequence). The CDR3 bases are TGTGCCAGCAGTCCCCTTTCCGGGGCCCTAGCGGACAAGAACACCGGGGAGCTGTTTTTT. Encoded protein: CASSPLSGALADKNTGELFF.

J is TRBJ1-5 and V is TRBV5-1, with a weak D call TRBD1 (6 bases). The CDR3 spans 15 residues. Germline V lookup: CDR1 SGHRS, CDR2 YFSETQ. V was pared by 0 bases and J by 4 bases, with 11 bases between. As DNA, the CDR3 is TGCGCCAGCAGCTTGGAAGGACAGAAAAATCAGCCCCAGCATTTT. It yields the protein CASSLEGQKNQPQHF. Filled out from reference TRBV5-1 and TRBJ1-5, the complete variable domain reads KAGVTQTPRYLIKTRGQQVTLSCSPISGHRSVSWYQQTPGQGLQFLFEYFSETQRNKGNFPGRFSGRQFSNSRSEMNVSTLELGDSALYLCASSLEGQKNQPQHFGDGTRLSIL.

The J gene is TRBJ1-1, the V gene TRBV19; a weak D match, TRBD1 (5 bases). V shed 2 bases and J shed 0 bases, with 10 bases lying between them. The CDR3 sequence is 15 residues long. In germline, CDR1 is LNHDA, CDR2 SQIVND (reference sequence). The CDR3 sequence is CASSILGGMNTEAFF. In nucleotides, the CDR3 is TGTGCCAGTAGTATATTGGGGGGAATGAACACTGAAGCTTTCTTT.

The J gene is TRBJ1-1, the V gene TRBV10-3; TRBD1 might be the D (5 bases). This CDR3 has 18 residues. Germline assignment: CDR1 ENHRY and CDR2 SYGVKD. The V gene lost 7 bases and the J gene lost 5 bases, with 29 bases spanning the gap. CDR3 region: CAIKRRVGVGTGETEAFF. The CDR3 DNA reads TGTGCCATCAAGAGAAGGGTTGGGGTAGGAACGGGGGAGACTGAAGCTTTCTTT.

The chain employs TRBV7-2 and TRBJ2-1; 9 bases are a match to TRBD1. The CDR3 has 15 residues. After removal of 4 bases from V and 7 bases from J, the junction contained 8 bases not matched to a gene. Germline CDR1 and CDR2: SGHTA and FQGNSA. The CDR3 protein is CASSSAGTGRNEQFF. In DNA form, the CDR3 reads TGTGCCAGCAGCTCTGCCGGGACAGGGAGGAATGAGCAGTTCTTC.

The chain combines TRBV7-2 with TRBJ1-2; D is unresolved. The V end was cut by 0 bases, the J end by 4 bases, with 6 bases between. Germline values: CDR1 SGHTA, CDR2 FQGNSA. The CDR3 contains 13 residues. DNA of the CDR3: TGTGCCAGCAGCTTAGCCCTCAGCTATGGCTACACCTTC. Protein product: CASSLALSYGYTF.